This T cell receptor (beta chain) was obtained from a study of blood T cell repertoires in COVID-19. Across the study: Acute and convalescent COVID-19 specimens originated in the United States, Italy and Spain. Sample material is recorded as cDNA or gDNA derived from T cells, B-cell-depleted T cells, or PBMCs.

TCRdb's copy holds only in-frame clones and misses some; the assay was immunoSEQ multiplex PCR. Seen here are roughly 250,000 clones, roughly four fifths observed once, and the top ten hold around 1.8%. Trimming cost V 3 bases and J 9 bases; bases outside gene matches: 7. This CDR3 spans 15 amino acids. This TCR was sampled from a woman aged 80 or over with acute or convalescent COVID-19. V and J are TRBV23-1 and TRBJ1-6; TRBD1 matches at 8 bases. TRBV23-1 is sorted into the ORF group, with uncertain function. Sequencing input: peripheral blood. This chain's CDR3 is CASSQPRGQSSPLHF. CDR3 DNA sequence: TGCGCCAGCAGTCAGCCCAGGGGGCAATCTTCACCCCTCCACTTT.